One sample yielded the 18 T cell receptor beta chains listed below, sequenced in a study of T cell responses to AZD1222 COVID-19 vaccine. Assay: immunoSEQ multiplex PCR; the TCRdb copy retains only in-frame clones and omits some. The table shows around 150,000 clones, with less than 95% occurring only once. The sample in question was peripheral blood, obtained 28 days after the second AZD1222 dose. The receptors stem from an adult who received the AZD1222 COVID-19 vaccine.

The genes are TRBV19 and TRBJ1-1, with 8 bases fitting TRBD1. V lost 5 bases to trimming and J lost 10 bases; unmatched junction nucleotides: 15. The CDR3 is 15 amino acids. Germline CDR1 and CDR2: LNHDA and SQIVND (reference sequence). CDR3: CASSPIRTGLVVAFF. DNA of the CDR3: TGTGCCAGTAGTCCAATACGGACAGGGTTAGTGGTAGCTTTCTTT.

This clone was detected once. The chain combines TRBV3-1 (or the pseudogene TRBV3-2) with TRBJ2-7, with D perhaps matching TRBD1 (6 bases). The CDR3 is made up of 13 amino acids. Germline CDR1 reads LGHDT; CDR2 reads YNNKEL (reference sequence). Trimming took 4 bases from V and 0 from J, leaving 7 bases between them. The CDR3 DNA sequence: TGTGCCAGCAGCCTAGGGGGCTCCTACGAGCAGTACTTC. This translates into CASSLGGSYEQYF.

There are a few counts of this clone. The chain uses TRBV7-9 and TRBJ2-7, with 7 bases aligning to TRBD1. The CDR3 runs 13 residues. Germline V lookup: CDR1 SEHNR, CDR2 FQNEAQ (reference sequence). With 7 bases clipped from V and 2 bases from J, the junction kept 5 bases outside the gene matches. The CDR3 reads CASTGTEPYEQYF. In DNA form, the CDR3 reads TGTGCCAGCACGGGGACAGAACCCTACGAGCAGTACTTC.

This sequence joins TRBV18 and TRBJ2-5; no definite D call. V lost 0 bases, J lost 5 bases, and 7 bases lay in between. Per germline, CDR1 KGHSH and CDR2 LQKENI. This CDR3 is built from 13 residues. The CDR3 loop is CASSPPVHETQYF. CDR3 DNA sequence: TGTGCCAGCTCACCACCTGTTCACGAGACCCAGTACTTC.

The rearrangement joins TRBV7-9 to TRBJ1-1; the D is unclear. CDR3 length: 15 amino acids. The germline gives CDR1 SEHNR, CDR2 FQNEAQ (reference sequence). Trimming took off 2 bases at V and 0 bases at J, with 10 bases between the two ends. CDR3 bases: TGTGCCAGCAGCTTATTACCCGGAATGAACACTGAAGCTTTCTTT. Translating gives CASSLLPGMNTEAFF.

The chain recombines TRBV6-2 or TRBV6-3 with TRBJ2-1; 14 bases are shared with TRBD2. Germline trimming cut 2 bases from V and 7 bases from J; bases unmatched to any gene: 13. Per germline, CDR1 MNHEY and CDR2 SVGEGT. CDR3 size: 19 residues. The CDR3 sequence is CASSYPTSGRAQAPNEQFF. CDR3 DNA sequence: TGTGCCAGCAGTTACCCGACTAGCGGGAGGGCCCAGGCCCCTAATGAGCAGTTCTTC.

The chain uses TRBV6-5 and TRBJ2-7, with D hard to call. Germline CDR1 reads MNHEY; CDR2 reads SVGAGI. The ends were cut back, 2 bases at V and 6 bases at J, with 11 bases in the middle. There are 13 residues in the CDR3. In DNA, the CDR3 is TGTGCCAGCAGTTACGCGCAGGTTAGCGAGCAGTACTTC. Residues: CASSYAQVSEQYF.

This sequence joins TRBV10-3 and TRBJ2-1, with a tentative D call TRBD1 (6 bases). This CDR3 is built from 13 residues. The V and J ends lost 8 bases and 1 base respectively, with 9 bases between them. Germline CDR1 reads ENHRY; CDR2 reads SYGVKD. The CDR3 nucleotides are TGTGCCATCCTGGGGGCTTCCTACAATGAGCAGTTCTTC. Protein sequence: CAILGASYNEQFF.

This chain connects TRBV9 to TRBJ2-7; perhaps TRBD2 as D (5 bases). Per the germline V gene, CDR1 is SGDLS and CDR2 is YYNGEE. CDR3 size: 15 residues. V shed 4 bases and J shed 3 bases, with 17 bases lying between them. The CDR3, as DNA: TGTGCCAGCAGCCCGCGGGCTAGCCTTGGCTACGAGCAGTACTTC. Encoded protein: CASSPRASLGYEQYF.

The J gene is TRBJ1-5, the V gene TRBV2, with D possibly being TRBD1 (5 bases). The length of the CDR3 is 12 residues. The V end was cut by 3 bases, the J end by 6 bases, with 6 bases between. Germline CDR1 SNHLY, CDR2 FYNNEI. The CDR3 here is CASSDRAQPQHF. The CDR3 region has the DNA TGTGCCAGCAGTGACAGGGCTCAGCCCCAGCATTTT.

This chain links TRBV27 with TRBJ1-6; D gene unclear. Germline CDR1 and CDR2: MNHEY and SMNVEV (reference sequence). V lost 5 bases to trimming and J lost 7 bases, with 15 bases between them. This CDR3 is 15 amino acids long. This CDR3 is CASSPTGRRNSPLHF. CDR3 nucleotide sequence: TGTGCCAGCAGTCCAACCGGGAGGCGCAATTCACCCCTCCACTTT.

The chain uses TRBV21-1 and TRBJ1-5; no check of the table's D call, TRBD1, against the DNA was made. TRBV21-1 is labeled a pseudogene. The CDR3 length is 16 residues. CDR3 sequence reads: CASSKGRGFFNQPQHF. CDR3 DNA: TGTGCCAGCAGCAAAGGCAGGGGGTTTTTTAATCAGCCCCAGCATTTT.

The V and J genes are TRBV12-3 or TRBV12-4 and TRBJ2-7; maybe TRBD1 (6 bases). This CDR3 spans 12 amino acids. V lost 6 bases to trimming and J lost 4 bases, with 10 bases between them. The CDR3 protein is CASSRTGYEQYF. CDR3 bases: TGTGCCAGCAGCCGTACAGGGTACGAGCAGTACTTC.

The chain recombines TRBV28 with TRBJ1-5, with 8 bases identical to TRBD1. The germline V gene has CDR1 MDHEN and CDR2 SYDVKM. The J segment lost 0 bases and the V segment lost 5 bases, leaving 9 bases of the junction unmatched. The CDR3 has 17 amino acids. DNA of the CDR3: TGTGCCAGCAGTGACTATTCCAGGGGGCTTAGCAATCAGCCCCAGCATTTT. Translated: CASSDYSRGLSNQPQHF.

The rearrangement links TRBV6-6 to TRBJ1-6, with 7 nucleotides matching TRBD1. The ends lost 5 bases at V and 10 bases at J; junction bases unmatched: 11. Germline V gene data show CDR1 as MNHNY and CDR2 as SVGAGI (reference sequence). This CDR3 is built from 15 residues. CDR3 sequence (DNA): TGTGCCAGCAGTCTACAAAGGGACAGTAGATCACCCCTCCACTTT. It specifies CASSLQRDSRSPLHF.

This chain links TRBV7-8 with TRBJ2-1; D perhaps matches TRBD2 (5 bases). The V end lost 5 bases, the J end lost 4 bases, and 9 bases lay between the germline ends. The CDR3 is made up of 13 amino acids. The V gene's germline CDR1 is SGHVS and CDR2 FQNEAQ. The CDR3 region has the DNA TGTGCCAGCAGCGACGGGGTTTACAATGAGCAGTTCTTC. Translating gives CASSDGVYNEQFF.

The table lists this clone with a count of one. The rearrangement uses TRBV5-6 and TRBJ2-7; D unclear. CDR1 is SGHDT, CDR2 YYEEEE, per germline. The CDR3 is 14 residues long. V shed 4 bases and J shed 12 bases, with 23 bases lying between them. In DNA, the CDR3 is TGTGCCAGCAGCCGACTCAACTCTAAGGGCCCGTGGTACTTC. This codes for CASSRLNSKGPWYF.

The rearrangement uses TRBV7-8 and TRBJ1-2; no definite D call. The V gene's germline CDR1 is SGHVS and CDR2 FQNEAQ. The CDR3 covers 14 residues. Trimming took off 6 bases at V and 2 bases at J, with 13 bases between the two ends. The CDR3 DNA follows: TGTGCCAGCAGAAATCGGACGGGGAACTATGGCTACACCTTC. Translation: CASRNRTGNYGYTF.